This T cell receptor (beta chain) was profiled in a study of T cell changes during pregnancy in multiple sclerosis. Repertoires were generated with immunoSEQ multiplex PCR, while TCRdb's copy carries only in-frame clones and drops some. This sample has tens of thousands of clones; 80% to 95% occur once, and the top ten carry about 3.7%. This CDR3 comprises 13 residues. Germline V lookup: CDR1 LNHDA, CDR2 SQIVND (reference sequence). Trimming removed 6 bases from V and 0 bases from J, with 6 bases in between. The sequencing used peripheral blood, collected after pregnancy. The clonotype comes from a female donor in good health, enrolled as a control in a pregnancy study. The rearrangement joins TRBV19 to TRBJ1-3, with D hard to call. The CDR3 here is CASRVSSGNTIYF. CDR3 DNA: TGTGCCAGTAGAGTCAGCTCTGGAAACACCATATATTTT.